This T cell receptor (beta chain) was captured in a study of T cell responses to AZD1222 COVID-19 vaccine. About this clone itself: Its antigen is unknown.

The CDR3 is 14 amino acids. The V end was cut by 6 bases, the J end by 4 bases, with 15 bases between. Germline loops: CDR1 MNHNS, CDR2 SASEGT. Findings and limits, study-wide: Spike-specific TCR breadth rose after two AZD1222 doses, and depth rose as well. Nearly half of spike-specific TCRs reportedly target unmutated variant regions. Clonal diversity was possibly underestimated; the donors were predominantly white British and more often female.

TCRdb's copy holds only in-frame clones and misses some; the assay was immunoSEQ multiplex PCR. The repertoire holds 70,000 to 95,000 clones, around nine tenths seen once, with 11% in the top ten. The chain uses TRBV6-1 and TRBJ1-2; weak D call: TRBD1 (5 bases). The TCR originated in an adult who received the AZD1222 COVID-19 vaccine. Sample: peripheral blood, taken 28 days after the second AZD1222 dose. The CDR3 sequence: CASSPQGIGYGYTF. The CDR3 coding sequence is TGTGCCAGCAGCCCCCAGGGAATTGGCTATGGCTACACCTTC.